These 23 T cell receptor beta chains were all obtained from the same sample, sequenced in a study of Ad26.COV2.S vaccination and SARS-CoV-2 variants. Measured with immunoSEQ multiplex PCR; TCRdb has only the in-frame clones, and not every one. The sample contains roughly 270,000 clones, 87% of which appear only once. Regarding treatment: about 20 received Ad26.COV2.S at low or high dose, single or two shots; 5 received placebo; per-sample allocation not given. Sampling occurred on day 63 after the first vaccine or placebo injection. Sequencing was performed on peripheral blood, taken in a trial of Ad26.COV2.S vaccine versus placebo. The receptors were sampled from a person aged 18-65 years who received the Ad26.COV2.S COVID-19 vaccine or a placebo.

The chain couples TRBV6-5 to TRBJ2-7; TRBD2 is a possible D gene (7 bases). The germline V and J ends were trimmed by 0 bases and 0 bases, with 9 bases remaining between them. The CDR3 is made up of 15 amino acids. Germline V lookup: CDR1 MNHEY, CDR2 SVGAGI. The CDR3 sequence is CASSYSGGGSYEQYF. In DNA form, the CDR3 reads TGTGCCAGCAGTTACTCGGGAGGGGGCTCCTACGAGCAGTACTTC.

The gene calls are TRBV4-3 and TRBJ1-2; 9 positions match TRBD1. Looked up from germline, CDR1 is LGHNA and CDR2 is YSLEER. There are 17 residues in the CDR3. Trimming at V came to 0 bases and at J to 3 bases, leaving 8 bases not matched to a gene. The CDR3 here is CASSQDVSGTGHYGYTF. CDR3 DNA sequence: TGCGCCAGCAGCCAAGACGTTAGCGGGACAGGGCACTATGGCTACACCTTC.

CDR3 amino acids: CASSLDPGHPYEQYF. The CDR3 DNA reads as TGTGCCAGCAGCTTAGACCCAGGGCATCCCTACGAGCAGTACTTC. The chain joins TRBV7-2 to TRBJ2-7; D possibly corresponds to TRBD1 (5 bases). Trimming removed 1 base from V and 2 bases from J, with 12 bases in between. The CDR3 contains 15 residues. CDR1 and CDR2 (germline): SGHTA, FQGNSA.

This clone was picked up a small number of times. The chain is built from TRBV7-9 and TRBJ2-3, with 8 nucleotides matching TRBD2. J lost 5 bases, V lost 11 bases, and 6 bases had no gene match. The CDR3 has 12 amino acids. Germline V CDR1 and CDR2: SEHNR, FQNEAQ (reference sequence). The CDR3 reads CASAGARDTQYF. Written as DNA, the CDR3 is TGTGCCTCAGCGGGAGCCAGAGATACGCAGTATTTT.

The V call is TRBV5-1, the J call TRBJ1-5; no definite D call. The CDR3 spans 15 residues. Looked up from germline, CDR1 is SGHRS and CDR2 is YFSETQ. V was clipped by 0 bases and J by 7 bases, with 14 bases between them. CDR3 sequence reads: CASSLDGKSSQPQHF. The CDR3 nucleotides read TGCGCCAGCAGCTTGGACGGGAAATCGAGCCAGCCCCAGCATTTT.

Only a few counts were recorded for this clone. The chain combines TRBV11-2 with TRBJ2-7, with D possibly TRBD1 on 6 matching bases. Germline CDR1 SGHAT, CDR2 FQNNGV. The CDR3 length is 15 residues. The ends were cut back, 1 base at V and 2 bases at J, with 12 bases in the middle. The DNA of the CDR3 is TGTGCCAGCAGCTTAGGGGACAACGGCGCCTACGAGCAGTACTTC. Translating gives CASSLGDNGAYEQYF. The full variable domain, rest sourced from reference TRBV11-2 and TRBJ2-7, is EAGVAQSPRYKIIEKRQSVAFWCNPISGHATLYWYQQILGQGPKLLIQFQNNGVVDDSQLPKDRFSAERLKGVDSTLKIQPAKLEDSAVYLCASSLGDNGAYEQYFGPGTRLTVT.

The J gene is TRBJ2-1, the V gene TRBV3-1 (or the pseudogene TRBV3-2); the D gene is possibly TRBD2 (5 bases). Per the germline V gene, CDR1 is LGHDT and CDR2 is YNNKEL (reference sequence). This CDR3 spans 15 amino acids. V gave up 0 bases and J gave up 4 bases, with 10 bases separating them. CDR3 residues: CASSQDRAVYNEQFF. The CDR3 DNA reads TGTGCCAGCAGCCAAGATAGAGCGGTTTACAATGAGCAGTTCTTC.

The chain links TRBV30 to TRBJ2-2; D possibly corresponds to TRBD2 (6 bases). V was clipped by 4 bases and J by 6 bases, with 9 bases between them. Germline values: CDR1 GTSNPN, CDR2 SVGIG (reference sequence). The CDR3 is made up of 12 amino acids. The CDR3 DNA is TGTGCCTGGACAATAGCGGCCGGGGAGCTGTTTTTT. This gives the protein CAWTIAAGELFF. Variable domain in full (rest from reference TRBV30 and TRBJ2-2): SQTIHQWPATLVQPVGSPLSLECTVEGTSNPNLYWYRQAAGRGLQLLFYSVGIGQISSEVPQNLSASRPQDRQFILSSKKLLLSDSGFYLCAWTIAAGELFFGEGSRLTVL.

The chain employs TRBV5-1 and TRBJ2-3, with 9 bases that match TRBD2. V lost 4 bases and J lost 2; bases outside the gene matches: 2. The CDR3 runs to 14 residues. In germline, CDR1 is SGHRS, CDR2 YFSETQ. CDR3 protein: CASSQRGDTDTQYF. The CDR3 DNA follows: TGCGCCAGCAGCCAGCGGGGGGACACAGATACGCAGTATTTT.

This clone turned up a few times. This chain uses TRBV5-6 with TRBJ1-2; maybe TRBD1 (5 bases). V was cut by 3 bases and J by 8 bases, with 11 bases left in between. Per germline, CDR1 SGHDT and CDR2 YYEEEE. This CDR3 comprises 12 residues. This chain's CDR3 is CASSSSRGGYTF. CDR3 DNA: TGTGCCAGCAGCTCCAGTCGGGGCGGCTACACCTTC. Full variable domain (remainder filled in from reference TRBV5-6 and TRBJ1-2): DAGVTQSPTHLIKTRGQQVTLRCSPKSGHDTVSWYQQALGQGPQFIFQYYEEEERQRGNFPDRFSGHQFPNYSSELNVNALLLGDSALYLCASSSSRGGYTFGSGTRLTVV.

The genes are TRBV4-1 and TRBJ2-1, with 13 positions matching TRBD2. The CDR3 spans 16 residues. Trimming removed 1 base from V and 8 bases from J; junction bases left unmatched: 5. Germline V gene data show CDR1 as MGHRA and CDR2 as YSYEKL. CDR3 nucleotides: TGCGCCAGCAGCCAAGGACTAGCGGGGGGCCGGGATGAGCAGTTCTTC. It is translated as CASSQGLAGGRDEQFF.

CDR3 DNA sequence: TGTGCCTGGAGCTTTACTAGCGGTCAAGAGACCCAGTACTTC. It is translated as CAWSFTSGQETQYF. V gene TRBV30 combines with J gene TRBJ2-5, with 8 bases lining up with TRBD2. Losses at the gene ends were 3 bases for V and 2 bases for J; bases not matched to a gene: 5. The V gene's germline CDR1 is GTSNPN and CDR2 SVGIG (reference sequence). The CDR3 loop spans 14 amino acids.

V gene TRBV9 combines with J gene TRBJ1-2; maybe TRBD1 (6 bases). CDR3 length equals 14 residues. The germline V gene has CDR1 SGDLS and CDR2 YYNGEE. V lost 4 bases, J lost 6 bases, and 16 bases lay in between. The CDR3 bases are TGTGCCAGCAGCTCCCGAGCGGGGGCTCATGGCTACACCTTC. As protein: CASSSRAGAHGYTF.

V is TRBV28 and J is TRBJ1-3, with D possibly being TRBD1 (6 bases). Germline V gene data show CDR1 as MDHEN and CDR2 as SYDVKM. The CDR3 covers 18 residues. The V and J ends lost 9 bases and 4 bases respectively, with 28 bases between them. The DNA for the CDR3 is TGTGCCAGTTATGATCCTGATGTCCCAGGGGCTCGCGGAAACACCATATATTTT. Amino acids: CASYDPDVPGARGNTIYF.

This clone was seen a single time. V usage is TRBV10-3 and J usage is TRBJ2-1; D unclear. From germline, CDR1 is ENHRY and CDR2 SYGVKD. There are 14 residues in the CDR3. Trimming removed 7 bases from V and 2 bases from J, with 12 bases in between. As DNA, the CDR3 is TGTGCCATCACGCCGACGAACACCTACAATGAGCAGTTCTTC. This translates into CAITPTNTYNEQFF.

The chain is built from TRBV4-2 and TRBJ2-3; D unclear. The CDR3 is 16 residues long. Trimming removed 0 bases at V and 0 bases at J, with 10 bases between. The germline V gene encodes CDR1 LGHNA and CDR2 YNFKEQ. For the CDR3, the DNA is TGTGCCAGCAGCCAAGATACCAGTTCTAGCACAGATACGCAGTATTTT. Amino acids: CASSQDTSSSTDTQYF.

The chain uses TRBV12-2 and TRBJ1-5. TRBV12-2 is a pseudogene. CDR3 size: 13 residues. CDR3 sequence (DNA): TGTGCAAGTCGCTTAGCTGGTGTGCAGCCCCAGCATTTT. Its protein is CASRLAGVQPQHF.

The chain couples TRBV12-3 or TRBV12-4 to TRBJ2-1; no firm D call. The CDR3 is 12 residues long. V was cut by 3 bases and J by 9 bases, with 9 bases left in between. CDR3 DNA sequence: TGTGCCAGCAGTTTCCAGAATGGTGAGCAGTTCTTC. Its protein product is CASSFQNGEQFF.

This chain's CDR3 is CASSLAPGAYEQYF. The CDR3 DNA sequence: TGCGCCAGCAGCTTGGCCCCGGGGGCCTACGAGCAGTACTTC. The genes are TRBV5-1 and TRBJ2-7, with D maybe TRBD2 (6 bases). Germline-derived CDR1 and CDR2 are SGHRS and YFSETQ. The V end was cut by 0 bases, the J end by 2 bases, with 9 bases between. CDR3 length equals 14 residues.

The chain employs TRBV5-5 and TRBJ2-5; possibly TRBD2 for D (6 bases). CDR3 length: 17 amino acids. V lost 5 bases and J lost 9, with 29 bases in between. Germline V gene sequence: CDR1 SGHKS, CDR2 YYEKEE (reference sequence). The CDR3 region is CASSSSLVSGLLRAQYF. The DNA of the CDR3 is TGTGCCAGCAGTTCCTCGTTGGTCTCGGGACTCCTTCGGGCCCAGTACTTC.

This chain connects TRBV7-9 to TRBJ1-3, with D tentatively TRBD1 (5 bases). Germline V CDR1 and CDR2: SEHNR, FQNEAQ (reference sequence). The CDR3 length is 16 residues. V was shortened by 2 bases and J by 0 bases, with 11 bases between the two germline ends. CDR3 loop: CASSLTQGSSGNTIYF. The CDR3 DNA sequence: TGTGCCAGCAGCTTAACTCAGGGATCCTCTGGAAACACCATATATTTT.

The rearrangement links TRBV5-6 to TRBJ2-3; 7 bases align to TRBD2. The germline CDR1 and CDR2 sequences are SGHDT and YYEEEE. The CDR3 runs 16 residues. Unmatched junction bases numbered 4, after V lost 0 bases and J lost 0 bases. Written as DNA, the CDR3 is TGTGCCAGCAGCTTGGTCCCCGGGGGGAGCACAGATACGCAGTATTTT. It yields the protein CASSLVPGGSTDTQYF. Using reference TRBV5-6 and TRBJ2-3 for the parts outside the CDR3, the full variable domain is DAGVTQSPTHLIKTRGQQVTLRCSPKSGHDTVSWYQQALGQGPQFIFQYYEEEERQRGNFPDRFSGHQFPNYSSELNVNALLLGDSALYLCASSLVPGGSTDTQYFGPGTRLTVL.

In the case of this clone: The junction shows a germline mismatch at one end, possibly a read error. The chain carries TRBV11-2 and TRBJ1-2; no reliable D call. CDR1 is SGHAT and CDR2 is FQNNGV in the germline V gene. This CDR3 has 13 residues. In DNA, the CDR3 is TGTGCCAGCAGCCTAGACGGCCCCTATGGCTACACCTTC. Its translation is CASSLDGPYGYTF.